This T cell receptor beta chain derives from a study of chemoradiotherapy in HPV16-positive cancers. Background on the study: A couple of HPV16-positive patients' cells yielded candidate HPV-specific clones and common motifs.

V lost 5 bases, J lost 3 bases, and 3 bases stayed unmatched. From germline, CDR1 is SGHTA and CDR2 FQGNSA. CDR3 size: 13 residues. Repertoires were sampled repeatedly during chemoradiotherapy. Using immunoSEQ multiplex PCR, the repertoire was profiled, and TCRdb retains in-frame clones only, with some absent. This sample carries under 4,000 clones, approximately 95% of them seen once, and the ten largest clones take roughly 3.5%. This rearrangement joins TRBV7-2 to TRBJ2-7; 8 bases match TRBD1. The material was tumor tissue, obtained from a patient who underwent chemoradiotherapy. This sequence originates from a human donor with HPV-associated anogenital cancer. This CDR3 is CASSNGQGYEQYF. The CDR3 DNA sequence: TGTGCCAGCAGCAACGGACAGGGCTACGAGCAGTACTTC. Together with reference TRBV7-2 and TRBJ2-7, the CDR3 gives the full variable domain: GAGVSQSPSNKVTEKGKDVELRCDPISGHTALYWYRQSLGQGLEFLIYFQGNSAPDKSGLPSDRFSAERTGGSVSTLTIQRTQQEDSAVYLCASSNGQGYEQYFGPGTRLTVT.